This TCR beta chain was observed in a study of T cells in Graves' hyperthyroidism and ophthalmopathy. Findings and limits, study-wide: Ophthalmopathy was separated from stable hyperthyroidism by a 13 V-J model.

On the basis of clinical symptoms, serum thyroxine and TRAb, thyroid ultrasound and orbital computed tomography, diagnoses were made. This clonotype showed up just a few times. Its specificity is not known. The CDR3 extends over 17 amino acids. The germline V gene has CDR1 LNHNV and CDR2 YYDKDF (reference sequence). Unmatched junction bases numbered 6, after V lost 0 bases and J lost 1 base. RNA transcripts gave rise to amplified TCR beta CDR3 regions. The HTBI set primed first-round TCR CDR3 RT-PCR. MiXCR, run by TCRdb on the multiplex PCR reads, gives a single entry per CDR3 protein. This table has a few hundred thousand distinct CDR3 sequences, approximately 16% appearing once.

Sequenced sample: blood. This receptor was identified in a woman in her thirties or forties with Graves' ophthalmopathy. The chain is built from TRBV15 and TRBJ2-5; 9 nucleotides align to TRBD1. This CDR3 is CATSRDITGGSQETQYF. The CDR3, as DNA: TGTGCCACCAGCAGAGATATAACAGGGGGCTCCCAAGAGACCCAGTACTTC.